This T cell receptor (beta chain) was profiled in a study of CD8+ T cells in alopecia areata. On the study more broadly: Once tofacitinib had been taken for 6 to 18 months, 6 months off drug followed.

A few counts support this clone. Treatment here: oral pan-JAK inhibitor, 5-10 mg twice daily. Lesional scalp punch biopsies and peripheral blood were collected from alopecia areata patients. Following extraction, RNA underwent reverse transcription to cDNA, which served as the sequencing template. Using immunoSEQ multiplex PCR, the repertoire was profiled, and TCRdb retains in-frame clones only, with some absent. The sample contains approximately 210,000 clones, over 60% of which appear only once. Trimming at V came to 4 bases and at J to 3 bases, leaving 8 bases not matched to a gene. The CDR3 is 15 residues long. The V gene's germline CDR1 is MGHDK and CDR2 SYGVNS.

This sequence originates from a human donor with alopecia areata. This material consisted of CD4+ T cells sorted from blood, taken around week 46, from a patient treated with tofacitinib. The rearrangement joins TRBV25-1 to TRBJ2-7; TRBD1 matches 8 bases. The CDR3 nucleotides read TGTGCCAGCAGTGGGGAGGACAGGGTAATCTACGAGCAGTACTTC. This sequence encodes CASSGEDRVIYEQYF.